The T cell receptor (beta chain) described here comes from a study of identical twins. Findings and limits, study-wide: With monozygotic twins, out-of-frame TCR alpha sharing exceeded what models estimated. Fewer insertions were carried by abundant cord blood beta clonotypes, but none was seen in memory repertoires.

This clonotype was recorded many times. The antigen is not known. Per germline, CDR1 SQVTM and CDR2 ANQGSEA. Trimming cost V 6 bases and J 1 base; bases outside gene matches: 7. The CDR3 length is 15 residues. Each CDR3 protein gets one entry after TCRdb re-called the 5' RACE reads with MiXCR. This table has 210,000 or so distinct CDR3 sequences, about a sixth appearing once. This sample also appeared in a second study, on T cells expressing NK-cell markers. That source notes: Sorting was limited to alpha-beta TCR-expressing T cells with an anti-gamma-delta TCR antibody in several experiments. The CD3+CD56-NKG2C+ fraction of a handful of donors was also led by these clonotypes.

This TCR derives from a woman aged 18-29 years in good health. Source material: CD8+ T cells sorted from blood. The rearrangement joins TRBV29-1 to TRBJ2-3; 10 bases line up with TRBD2. The CDR3 DNA reads TGCAGCGTCGACGAGCGGGAGGGAGGCACAGATACGCAGTATTTT. Its translation is CSVDEREGGTDTQYF.